The sample holds a few counts of the clone carrying this TCR beta chain. The V end lost 4 bases, the J end lost 4 bases, and 10 bases lay between the germline ends. The CDR3 contains 13 residues. The germline gives CDR1 SEHNR, CDR2 FQNEAQ (reference sequence). The sample comes from a study of blood T cell repertoires in COVID-19. Across the study: Collection of acute and convalescent COVID-19 samples took place in the United States, Italy and Spain. In each case, the material was cDNA or gDNA derived from T cells, B-cell-depleted T cells, or PBMCs.

Study processing details: Quantification of nucleated cells was approximated via reference gene primer amplification. TCRdb keeps only in-frame clones here, not all; method: immunoSEQ multiplex PCR. That table furnishes V, J and clone size, whereas the DNA furnished D and trimming. This sample has a few hundred thousand clones, with about 87% found just once. This TCR came from a man between 60 and 70 years old who had recovered from COVID-19. Sequences were obtained from peripheral blood. V usage is TRBV7-9 and J usage is TRBJ1-1, with D uncertain. The CDR3 DNA follows: TGTGCCAGCAGCTCTGGAGGGAGCACTGAAGCTTTCTTT. The encoded protein is CASSSGGSTEAFF.